Sequencing of this T cell receptor beta chain was carried out in a study of cytomegalovirus exposure and HLA in healthy donors. Overall study findings and caveats: Several top significant clusters appeared, in a later analysis, to be linked to common viral pathogens. Later examination showed HLA-associated TCR beta chains had greater clonal expansion than equally common others. Specificity for CMV antigens was confirmed in vitro for a few of the CMV-associated chains.

Turning to this clone: Its antigen remains unidentified.

The PCR used 60 Vbeta and 13 Jbeta primers. TCRdb's copy holds only in-frame clones and misses some; the assay was immunoSEQ multiplex PCR. The sample yields 150,000 to 200,000 clones, approximately 80% seen once. Trimming removed 4 bases at V and 6 bases at J, with 19 bases between. CDR3 length: 16 amino acids. Germline CDR1 is SGHDT and CDR2 is YYEEEE. This receptor was taken from a man between 18 and 29 years old in good health and CMV-seronegative. This chain uses TRBV5-6 with TRBJ2-2, with D possibly matching TRBD2 (6 bases). Sequenced material: PBMCs. This CDR3 reads CASSGRDSLRAGELFF. The CDR3 coding sequence is TGTGCCAGCAGCGGTCGGGACTCTTTACGGGCCGGGGAGCTGTTTTTT.